This T cell receptor (beta chain) was identified during a study of vaccination and CD4 T cells after COVID-19. Cultured CD4+ T cell DNA underwent sequencing with the Oncomine TCR Beta short-read assay. Cultured CD4+ T cells yielded the extracted genomic DNA. Using its own MiXCR run on the PCR reads, TCRdb lists one record per CDR3 protein. The repertoire holds some 9,600 distinct CDR3 sequences, around 64% seen once, with approximately 33% in the top ten. The treatment here: approximately 9-day PBMC culture with coronavirus spike peptide pools or control peptides (ViraFEST assay). TCR sequencing followed the expansion of antigen-specific T cells with peptide pools in ViraFEST. For this clonotype: Its antigen remains unidentified.

The CDR3 is made up of 13 amino acids. Looked up from germline, CDR1 is LNHDA and CDR2 is SQIVND (reference sequence). Trimming at V came to 9 bases and at J to 2 bases, leaving 5 bases not matched to a gene. This chain joins TRBV19 and TRBJ2-3; 7 bases align to TRBD1. Specimen: CD4+ T cells from blood, cultured in vitro. This TCR derives from a human donor who had recovered from COVID-19. CDR3 nucleotide sequence: TGTGCCAGCGGGACAGACCACACAGATACGCAGTATTTT. Protein product: CASGTDHTDTQYF.